This T cell receptor (beta chain) was observed in a study of blood T cell repertoires in COVID-19. Overall study: From the United States, Italy and Spain came samples of acute and convalescent COVID-19.

As originally analysed: Estimation of nucleated cell counts was performed using reference gene primer amplification. Generated by immunoSEQ multiplex PCR, the TCRdb table keeps only in-frame clones and is missing some. That table gives V, J and clone size, and the DNA gave D and trimming. The sample yields 99,000 or so clones, 65% to 90% seen once. V was pared by 3 bases and J by 8 bases, with 12 bases between. Looked up from germline, CDR1 is KGHDR and CDR2 is SFDVKD. This CDR3 has 13 amino acids. Material: peripheral blood. The origin of this receptor is a man aged 45-65 years with acute or convalescent COVID-19. This chain connects TRBV24-1 to TRBJ1-2; D may be TRBD1 (5 bases). The CDR3 DNA follows: TGTGCCACCAGTGATGTAGGGGAAGACGGCTACACCTTC. Translated, it gives CATSDVGEDGYTF.